A selection of T cell receptor beta chains follows, all from one sample in a study of somatic mutations in cytotoxic T cells in rheumatoid arthritis. The data were produced by immunoSEQ multiplex PCR, yet TCRdb's version contains in-frame clones alone and is incomplete. The table includes more than 20,000 clones, approximately 86% detected once. Material: CD8+ T cells sorted from blood. The receptors come from a woman aged 50 to 60 in good health. The CDR3 runs from the conserved cysteine through the conserved F or W. A D gene is named only where the DNA matches it firmly. Clone size is given for some rows only: seen once, a few or many times, or a class if the clone is expanded.

>TRBD1|TRBV6-4|-|TRBJ2-5
CASSLTGTGGPETQYF
TGTGCCAGCAGCCTAACCGGGACAGGGGGCCCAGAGACCCAGTACTTC
>-|TRBV5-5|-|TRBJ2-5
CASSLVGPGGETQYF
TGTGCCAGCAGCTTGGTGGGGCCTGGAGGGGAGACCCAGTACTTC
>-|TRBV13|-|TRBJ1-2
CASSPREIVSGYTF
TGTGCCAGCAGCCCCCGCGAGATCGTGAGTGGCTACACCTTC
>-|TRBV27|once|TRBJ2-7
CASSLSGLTGQYF
TGTGCCAGCAGTTTATCGGGGTTGACTGGGCAGTACTTC
>TRBD2|TRBV4-3|-|TRBJ2-3
CASSEGPAGGPTDTQYF
TGCGCCAGCAGCGAGGGGCCAGCGGGGGGGCCCACAGATACGCAGTATTTT
>TRBD2|TRBV2|-|TRBJ2-1
CASNGGAYNEQFF
TGTGCCAGCAACGGGGGGGCCTACAATGAGCAGTTCTTC
>-|TRBV19|-|TRBJ1-4
CASSTYSATNEKLFF
TGTGCCAGTAGTACCTACAGCGCAACTAATGAAAAACTGTTTTTT
>-|TRBV7-9|few|TRBJ2-5
CASSSSQETQYF
TGTGCCAGCAGCTCCAGTCAAGAGACCCAGTACTTC
>TRBD2|TRBV10-3|-|TRBJ2-3
CAISESMAASGSTDTQYF
TGTGCCATCAGTGAGTCGATGGCGGCTAGCGGGAGCACAGATACGCAGTATTTT
>-|TRBV7-2|-|TRBJ2-3
CASSLPRRSPQVSTDTQYF
TGTGCCAGCAGCTTACCCAGACGGAGCCCACAAGTGAGCACAGATACGCAGTATTTT
>-|TRBV29-1|-|TRBJ2-1
CSSLTFDSYNEQFF
TGCAGCTCCCTGACCTTTGACAGCTACAATGAGCAGTTCTTC
>TRBD1|TRBV13|-|TRBJ2-1
CASSLGGQGHNEQFF
TGTGCCAGCAGCTTAGGAGGACAGGGACACAATGAGCAGTTCTTC
>-|TRBV27|-|TRBJ1-1
CASSTGRNTEAFF
TGTGCCAGCAGTACAGGGAGGAACACTGAAGCTTTCTTT
>TRBD1|TRBV2|once|TRBJ1-4
CAIRDRVGYEKLFF
TGTGCCATCCGGGACAGGGTAGGATATGAAAAACTGTTTTTT
>TRBD1|TRBV13|-|TRBJ2-1
CASSWETGDSYNEQFF
TGTGCCAGCAGCTGGGAGACAGGGGATAGCTACAATGAGCAGTTCTTC
>-|TRBV4-1|-|TRBJ2-1
CASSPSGNEQFF
TGCGCCAGCAGCCCATCGGGCAATGAGCAGTTCTTC
>-|TRBV15|-|TRBJ2-5
CATSRGQETQYF
TGTGCCACCAGCAGAGGCCAAGAGACCCAGTACTTC
>-|TRBV4-3|-|TRBJ2-3
CASSQGSADTDTQYF
TGCGCCAGCAGCCAAGGGTCGGCGGACACAGATACGCAGTATTTT
>-|TRBV5-6|-|TRBJ2-1
CASSLGGVEQFF
TGTGCCAGCAGCCTAGGAGGGGTTGAGCAGTTCTTC
>-|TRBV29-1|-|TRBJ1-3
CSVEEDPGNTIYF
TGCAGCGTTGAAGAGGATCCTGGAAACACCATATATTTT
>TRBD2|TRBV10-3|-|TRBJ2-3
CATLLGGTSGGMGTDTQYF
TGTGCCACCCTCCTGGGGGGGACTAGCGGGGGAATGGGCACAGATACGCAGTATTTT
>TRBD2|TRBV4-3|-|TRBJ2-1
CASSQAAGGLDEQFF
TGCGCCAGCAGCCAAGCAGCGGGGGGGCTCGATGAGCAGTTCTTC
>-|TRBV6-1|-|TRBJ2-5
CASSEGQPSQETQYF
TGTGCCAGCAGCGAAGGGCAGCCATCCCAAGAGACCCAGTACTTC
>-|TRBV6-4|-|TRBJ1-5
CASSDQENQPQHF
TGTGCCAGCAGTGACCAGGAGAATCAGCCCCAGCATTTT
>-|TRBV6-5|-|TRBJ2-5
CATQSGPGPQETQYF
TGTGCCACCCAAAGCGGGCCAGGGCCCCAAGAGACCCAGTACTTC
>-|TRBV28|-|TRBJ2-1
CASSFVGNEQFF
TGTGCCAGCAGTTTTGTAGGCAATGAGCAGTTCTTC